Shown below are 26 T cell receptor beta chains from a single sample sequenced in a study of cytomegalovirus exposure and HLA in healthy donors. The PCR used 60 Vbeta and 13 Jbeta primers. Libraries were prepared by immunoSEQ multiplex PCR; TCRdb keeps only in-frame clonotypes and omits some of them. The sample holds 65,000 to 100,000 clones, roughly three quarters seen once. What was sequenced was PBMCs. These TCRs come from a man aged 35 to 55 in good health and CMV-seronegative.

The V gene is TRBV5-1, the J gene TRBJ1-2; D is possibly TRBD1 (5 bases). V was clipped by 0 bases and J by 3 bases, with 9 bases between them. The CDR3 is 14 amino acids. Looked up from germline, CDR1 is SGHRS and CDR2 is YFSETQ. The CDR3 nucleotides are TGCGCCAGCAGCTTGGTTCCAGGGTACTATGGCTACACCTTC. Its translation: CASSLVPGYYGYTF.

This clone showed up just a few times. The chain employs TRBV30 and TRBJ1-2; 9 nucleotides align to TRBD1. Trimming cost V 2 bases and J 1 base; bases outside gene matches: 8. CDR3 length: 16 amino acids. The V gene's germline CDR1 is GTSNPN and CDR2 SVGIG (reference sequence). In DNA form, the CDR3 reads TGTGCCTGGAGTCCTAGGACAGGGGTAATTAACTATGGCTACACCTTC. Translation gives CAWSPRTGVINYGYTF.

V and J are TRBV21-1 and TRBJ2-3; the table's TRBD2 call for D was not verified on the DNA. TRBV21-1 is recorded as a pseudogene. The CDR3 covers 18 residues. The chain's CDR3 is CASSKVFRLARCTDTQYF. CDR3 nucleotide sequence: TGTGCCAGCAGCAAAGTATTTAGACTAGCTAGATGCACAGATACGCAGTATTTT.

The J gene is TRBJ1-4, the V gene TRBV5-1, with TRBD1 identical over 11 bases. The V segment lost 3 bases and the J segment 3 bases; nucleotides outside the gene matches: 4. The CDR3 contains 16 residues. Germline V lookup: CDR1 SGHRS, CDR2 YFSETQ. CDR3 DNA sequence: TGCGCCAGCAGCTACGGACAGGGGGCTTCTAATGAAAAACTGTTTTTT. As protein: CASSYGQGASNEKLFF.

Turning to this clone: One end of the junction does not line up with germline, which may come from a read error. The chain carries TRBV29-1 and TRBJ2-5, with D possibly TRBD2 on 5 matching bases. Per germline, CDR1 SQVTM and CDR2 ANQGSEA. This CDR3 has 15 amino acids. DNA for the CDR3: TGTAGCGTTAGACTTAGAGCGGACTACCAAGAGACCCAGTACTTC. Its translation: CSVRLRADYQETQYF.

The gene calls are TRBV5-1 and TRBJ1-1; no reliable D call. Germline CDR1 reads SGHRS; CDR2 reads YFSETQ. The V gene lost 1 base and the J gene lost 1 base, with 5 bases spanning the gap. This CDR3 is 13 amino acids long. The CDR3 region has the DNA TGCGCCAGCAGCTTGAACAGGAACACTGAAGCTTTCTTT. Translated: CASSLNRNTEAFF.

The V gene is TRBV7-9, the J gene TRBJ1-4; D is unclear. The germline CDR1 and CDR2 sequences are SEHNR and FQNEAQ (reference sequence). Trimming pared 5 bases from V and 3 bases from J, leaving 16 bases between. The CDR3 has 16 amino acids. The chain's CDR3 is CASSHTYGEANEKLFF. The CDR3 region has the DNA TGTGCCAGCAGCCATACATATGGGGAGGCTAATGAAAAACTGTTTTTT.

This chain links TRBV6-6 with TRBJ2-7; D is possibly TRBD2 (5 bases). The CDR3 sequence is 13 residues long. CDR1 and CDR2 (germline): MNHNY, SVGAGI (reference sequence). With 6 bases removed from V and 2 bases from J, the gap between germline ends came to 11 bases. The CDR3 region is CASRRTQAYEQYF. The CDR3 DNA reads as TGTGCCAGCAGACGGACTCAAGCCTACGAGCAGTACTTC.

The chain is built from TRBV4-1 and TRBJ1-1, with a tentative D call TRBD1 (6 bases). Trimming shortened V by 1 base and J by 8 bases, and 20 bases separated the two germline ends. Germline-derived CDR1 and CDR2 are MGHRA and YSYEKL. The CDR3 loop spans 16 amino acids. The CDR3 reads CASSQVTDRSLREAFF. The DNA of the CDR3 is TGCGCCAGCAGCCAAGTGACGGACAGATCGCTCCGCGAAGCTTTCTTT.

CDR3 region: CASSMGAGATDTQYF. CDR3 sequence (DNA): TGTGCCAGTAGTATGGGAGCGGGAGCCACAGATACGCAGTATTTT. The rearrangement uses TRBV19 and TRBJ2-3; 8 nucleotides line up with TRBD2. The V gene's germline CDR1 is LNHDA and CDR2 SQIVND (reference sequence). V lost 3 bases to trimming and J lost 2 bases; unmatched junction nucleotides: 4. This CDR3 has 15 amino acids.

About this clone itself: At one of its ends the junction is not consistent with the germline gene, which may arise from a read error. V is TRBV10-3 and J is TRBJ1-1; D is undetermined. The CDR3 is made up of 13 amino acids. Germline lookup yields CDR1 ENHRY and CDR2 SYGVKD. The CDR3 loop is CAISPGGNTEDFF. Here the CDR3 DNA reads TGTGCCATCAGTCCGGGAGGGAACACTGAAGATTTCTTT.

The chain employs TRBV10-1 and TRBJ1-4; maybe TRBD1 (5 bases). Germline V gives CDR1 WNHNN, CDR2 SYGVQD (reference sequence). This CDR3 has 15 amino acids. V shed 0 bases and J shed 4 bases, with 9 bases lying between them. This CDR3 is CASSESGEGNEKLFF. The CDR3 coding sequence is TGCGCCAGCAGTGAGTCAGGGGAGGGTAATGAAAAACTGTTTTTT.

The CDR3 DNA is TGTGCCAGCAGCTCGGGAGTCAACTATGAACGAGGTGAAGCTTTCTTT. Its protein product is CASSSGVNYERGEAFF. V usage is TRBV9 and J usage is TRBJ1-1; D gene unclear. Between the trimmed V and J ends, which lost 4 bases and 7 bases, there was a span of 23 bases. This CDR3 contains 16 residues. CDR1 SGDLS and CDR2 YYNGEE come from the germline V gene.

V gene TRBV6-6 combines with J gene TRBJ2-5; a possible D gene is TRBD1 (6 bases). The CDR3 sequence is 14 residues long. The ends were cut back, 5 bases at V and 4 bases at J, with 14 bases in the middle. Germline V gives CDR1 MNHNY, CDR2 SVGAGI (reference sequence). Written as DNA, the CDR3 is TGTGCCAGCAGTCAACAGGGTATGGGAGAGACCCAGTACTTC. This gives the protein CASSQQGMGETQYF.

This chain uses TRBV7-2 with TRBJ2-7; D unresolved. Between the trimmed V and J ends, which lost 1 base and 1 base, there was a span of 8 bases. The CDR3 loop spans 14 amino acids. Germline CDR1 and CDR2: SGHTA and FQGNSA. The CDR3 region is CASSLGQRSYEQYF. CDR3 nucleotide sequence: TGTGCCAGCAGCTTAGGACAAAGATCCTACGAGCAGTACTTC.

In its sample, this clone was seen a few times. The chain is built from TRBV27 and TRBJ1-1; weak D call: TRBD1 (6 bases). CDR3 length: 14 residues. Germline V lookup: CDR1 MNHEY, CDR2 SMNVEV (reference sequence). V lost 6 bases, J lost 1 base, and 12 bases lay in between. The CDR3 reads CASRLGHQNTEAFF. CDR3 DNA sequence: TGTGCCAGCAGACTGGGACACCAGAACACTGAAGCTTTCTTT.

V and J are TRBV5-1 and TRBJ2-5, with 9 bases aligning to TRBD1. Trimming removed 4 bases from V and 4 bases from J; junction bases left unmatched: 8. The CDR3 has 15 amino acids. Germline CDR1 is SGHRS and CDR2 is YFSETQ. The CDR3 DNA is TGCGCCAGCAGCAAAGGGACAGGGCTATCAGAGACCCAGTACTTC. Its translation: CASSKGTGLSETQYF.

V usage is TRBV7-2 and J usage is TRBJ2-3; tentatively, D is TRBD2 (6 bases). Between the trimmed V and J ends, which lost 5 bases and 4 bases, there was a span of 25 bases. This CDR3 has 18 amino acids. Per germline, CDR1 SGHTA and CDR2 FQGNSA. The CDR3 DNA is TGTGCCAGCAGCCTCCAGGTGGGCGGGTCTGTAGCGGCAGATACGCAGTATTTT. Protein: CASSLQVGGSVAADTQYF.

The chain recombines TRBV28 with TRBJ2-1; TRBD2 agrees at 11 bases. After removal of 5 bases from V and 4 bases from J, the junction contained 10 bases not matched to a gene. This CDR3 has 17 amino acids. The germline V gene encodes CDR1 MDHEN and CDR2 SYDVKM. Written as DNA, the CDR3 is TGTGCCAGCAGTCTTCGGGTAGCGGGGGGGAATTACAATGAGCAGTTCTTC. Its translation is CASSLRVAGGNYNEQFF.

To note about this clone: One end of the junction does not line up with germline, which may come from a read error. This chain uses TRBV11-2 with TRBJ1-6; 11 bases align to TRBD1. CDR3 size: 15 residues. CDR1 is SGHAT, CDR2 FQNNGV, per germline. The CDR3 sequence: CASSLDRGLNSLLHF. The CDR3, as DNA: TGTGCCAGCAGCTTGGACAGGGGGCTTAATTCACTCCTCCACTTT.

This clone was detected only a few times. The CDR3 ends on some other residue instead of the conserved phenylalanine or tryptophan, so this is likely a read error. Because the CDR3's place on the DNA is in doubt, the DNA is left out and the CDR3 is given as listed by TCRdb. The rearrangement uses TRBV4-3 and TRBJ1-4. From its first to its last residue, the CDR3 has 8 amino acids. In germline, CDR1 is LGHNA, CDR2 YSLEER. This CDR3 reads CASSRRGK.

This chain links TRBV6-1 with TRBJ1-2; D remains unclear. From germline, CDR1 is MNHNS and CDR2 SASEGT. Between the trimmed V and J ends, which lost 6 bases and 7 bases, there was a span of 9 bases. The CDR3 spans 11 residues. The CDR3: CASRDSCGYTF. The CDR3 DNA is TGTGCCAGCAGAGACTCCTGTGGCTACACCTTC.

The rearrangement joins TRBV4-1 to TRBJ2-3, with D possibly being TRBD1 (6 bases). The CDR3 runs 15 residues. Per germline, CDR1 MGHRA and CDR2 YSYEKL. Trimming removed 6 bases from V and 4 bases from J, with 17 bases in between. DNA of the CDR3: TGCGCCAGCAGACCCACAGGGCAGGTGGCAGATACGCAGTATTTT. This gives the protein CASRPTGQVADTQYF.

This chain links TRBV21-1 with TRBJ1-6; the DNA was not compared with TRBD1, the D call given in the table. TRBV21-1 counts as a pseudogene. CDR3 size: 15 residues. As DNA, the CDR3 is TGTGCCAGCAGCACCCGAGGGGGTGAAAATTCACCCCTCCACTTT. Its translation: CASSTRGGENSPLHF.

The chain combines TRBV4-1 with TRBJ1-3, with D possibly matching TRBD1 (6 bases). Germline CDR1 reads MGHRA; CDR2 reads YSYEKL. The germline V and J ends were trimmed by 0 bases and 3 bases, with 12 bases remaining between them. The CDR3 length is 16 residues. CDR3 DNA sequence: TGCGCCAGCAGCCAAGATGGGAGGGGGAGTGGAAACACCATATATTTT. This encodes CASSQDGRGSGNTIYF.

The table lists this clone with a few counts. J is TRBJ2-1 and V is TRBV5-1; 13 nucleotides line up with TRBD2. Germline V gene sequence: CDR1 SGHRS, CDR2 YFSETQ. The ends lost 4 bases at V and 4 bases at J; junction bases unmatched: 2. The CDR3 length is 15 residues. The CDR3 DNA follows: TGCGCCAGCAGCCGGACTAGCGGGGGATACAATGAGCAGTTCTTC. Protein product: CASSRTSGGYNEQFF.